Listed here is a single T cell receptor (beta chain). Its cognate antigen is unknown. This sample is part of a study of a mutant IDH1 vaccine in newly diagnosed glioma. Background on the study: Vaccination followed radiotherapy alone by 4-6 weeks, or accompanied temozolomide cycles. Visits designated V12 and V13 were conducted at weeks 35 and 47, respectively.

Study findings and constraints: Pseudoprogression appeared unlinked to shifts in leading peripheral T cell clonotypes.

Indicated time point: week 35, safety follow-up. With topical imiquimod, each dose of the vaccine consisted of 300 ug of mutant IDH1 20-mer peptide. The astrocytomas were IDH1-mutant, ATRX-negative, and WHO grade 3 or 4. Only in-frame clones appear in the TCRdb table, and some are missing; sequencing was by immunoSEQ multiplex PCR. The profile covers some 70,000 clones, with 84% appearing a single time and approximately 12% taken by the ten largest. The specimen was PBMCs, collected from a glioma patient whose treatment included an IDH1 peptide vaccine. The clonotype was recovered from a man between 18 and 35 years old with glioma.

The CDR3 here is CASSITGDTEAFF. CDR3 DNA: TGTGCCAGTAGTATAACTGGTGACACTGAAGCTTTCTTT. This sequence joins TRBV19 and TRBJ1-1; D gene ambiguous. Looked up from germline, CDR1 is LNHDA and CDR2 is SQIVND (reference sequence). The CDR3 covers 13 residues. Deletions cut 2 bases from V and 3 bases from J, with 7 bases between.